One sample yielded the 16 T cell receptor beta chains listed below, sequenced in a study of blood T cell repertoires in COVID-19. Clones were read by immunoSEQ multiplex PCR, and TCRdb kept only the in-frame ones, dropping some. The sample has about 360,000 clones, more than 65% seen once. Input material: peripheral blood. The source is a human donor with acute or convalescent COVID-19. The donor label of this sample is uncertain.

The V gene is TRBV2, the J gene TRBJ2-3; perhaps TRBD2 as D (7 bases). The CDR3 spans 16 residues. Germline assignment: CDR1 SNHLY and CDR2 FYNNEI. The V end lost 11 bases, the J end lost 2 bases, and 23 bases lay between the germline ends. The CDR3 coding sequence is TGTGCCGAGGGGGGGGAACCTTCCTTACCCACAGATACGCAGTATTTT. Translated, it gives CAEGGEPSLPTDTQYF.

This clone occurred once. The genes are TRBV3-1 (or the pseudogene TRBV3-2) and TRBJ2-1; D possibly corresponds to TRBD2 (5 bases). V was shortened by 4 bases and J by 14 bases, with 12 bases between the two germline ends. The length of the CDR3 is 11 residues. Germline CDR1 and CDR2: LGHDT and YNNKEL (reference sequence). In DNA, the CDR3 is TGTGCCAGCAGCCGTGGAGGAAGGAAGTTCTTC. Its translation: CASSRGGRKFF.

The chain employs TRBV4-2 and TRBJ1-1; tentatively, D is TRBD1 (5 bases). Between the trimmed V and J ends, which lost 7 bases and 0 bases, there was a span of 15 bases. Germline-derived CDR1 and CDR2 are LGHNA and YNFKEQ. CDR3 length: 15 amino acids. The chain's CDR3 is CASTVDRNMNTEAFF. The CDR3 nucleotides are TGTGCCAGCACCGTTGACAGAAACATGAACACTGAAGCTTTCTTT.

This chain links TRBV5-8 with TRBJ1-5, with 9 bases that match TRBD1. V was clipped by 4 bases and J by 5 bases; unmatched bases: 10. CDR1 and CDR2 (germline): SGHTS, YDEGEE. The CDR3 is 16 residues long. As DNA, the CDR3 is TGTGCCAGCAGCCATGGACAGGGGCCATCTCATCAGCCCCAGCATTTT. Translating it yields CASSHGQGPSHQPQHF.

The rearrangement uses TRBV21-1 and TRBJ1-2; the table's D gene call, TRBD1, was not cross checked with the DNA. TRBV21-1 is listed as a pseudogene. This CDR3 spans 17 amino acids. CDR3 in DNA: TGTGCCACCCTCAGGCCGGACAGGGTAATGATGGGGTATGGCTACACCTTC. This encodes CATLRPDRVMMGYGYTF.

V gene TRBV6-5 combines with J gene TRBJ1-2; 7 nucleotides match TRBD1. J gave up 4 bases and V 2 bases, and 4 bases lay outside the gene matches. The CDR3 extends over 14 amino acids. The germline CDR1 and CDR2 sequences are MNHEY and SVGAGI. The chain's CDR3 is CASSYEGALYGYTF. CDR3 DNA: TGTGCCAGCAGTTACGAGGGGGCACTCTATGGCTACACCTTC.

Written as DNA, the CDR3 is TGCGCCAGCAGTCTTTCAGGGAAGCAGTACTTC. Its translation: CASSLSGKQYF. The chain combines TRBV10-2 with TRBJ2-7; possible D gene TRBD1, 5 bases. The CDR3 has 11 residues. V was cut by 5 bases and J by 8 bases, with 10 bases left in between. Germline V gene lookup returns CDR1 WSHSY and CDR2 SAAADI.

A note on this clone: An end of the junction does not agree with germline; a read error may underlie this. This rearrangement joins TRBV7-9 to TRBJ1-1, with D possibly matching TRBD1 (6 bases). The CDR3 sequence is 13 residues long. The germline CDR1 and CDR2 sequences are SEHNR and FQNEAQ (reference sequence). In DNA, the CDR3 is TGTGCCAGCAGCTCCCGGGACACACCTGAGGCTTTCTTT. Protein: CASSSRDTPEAFF. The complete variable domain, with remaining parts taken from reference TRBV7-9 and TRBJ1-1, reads DTGVSQNPRHKITKRGQNVTFRCDPISEHNRLYWYRQTLGQGPEFLTYFQNEAQLEKSRLLSDRFSAERPKGSFSTLEIQRTEQGDSAMYLCASSSRDTPEAFFGQGTRLTVV.

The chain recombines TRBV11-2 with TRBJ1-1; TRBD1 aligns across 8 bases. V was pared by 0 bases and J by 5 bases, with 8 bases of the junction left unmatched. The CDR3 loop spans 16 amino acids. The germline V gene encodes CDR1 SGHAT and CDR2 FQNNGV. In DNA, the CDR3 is TGTGCCAGCAGCTTAGATCTCTTACAGGGGGTGACTGAAGCTTTCTTT. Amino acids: CASSLDLLQGVTEAFF.

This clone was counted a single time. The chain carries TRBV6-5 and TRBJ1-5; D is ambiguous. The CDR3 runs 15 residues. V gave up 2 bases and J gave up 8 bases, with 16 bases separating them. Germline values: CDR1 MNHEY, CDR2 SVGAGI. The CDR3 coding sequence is TGTGCCAGCAGTTACGGCGTAGCAGTCGGGGAGCCCCAGCATTTT. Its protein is CASSYGVAVGEPQHF.

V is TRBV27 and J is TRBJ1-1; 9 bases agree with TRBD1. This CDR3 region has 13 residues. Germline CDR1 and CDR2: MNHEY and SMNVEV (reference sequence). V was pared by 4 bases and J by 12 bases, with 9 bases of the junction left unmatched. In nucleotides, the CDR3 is TGTGCCAGCAGTTCCTCGGGACAGGGAAGAACTTTCTTT. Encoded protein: CASSSSGQGRTFF.

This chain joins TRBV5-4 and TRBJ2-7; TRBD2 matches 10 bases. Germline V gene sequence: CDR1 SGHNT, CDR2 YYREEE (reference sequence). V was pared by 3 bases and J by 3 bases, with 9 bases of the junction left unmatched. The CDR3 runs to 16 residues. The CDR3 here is CASSSGLAATLYEQYF. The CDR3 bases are TGTGCCAGCAGCTCCGGACTAGCGGCCACCCTCTACGAGCAGTACTTC.

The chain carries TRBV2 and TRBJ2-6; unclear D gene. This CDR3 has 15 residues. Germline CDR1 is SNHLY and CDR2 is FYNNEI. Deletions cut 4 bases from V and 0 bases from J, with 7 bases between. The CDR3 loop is CASSAELSGANVLTF. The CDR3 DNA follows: TGTGCCAGCAGTGCGGAGCTCTCTGGGGCCAACGTCCTGACTTTC. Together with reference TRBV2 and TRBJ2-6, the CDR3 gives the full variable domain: EPEVTQTPSHQVTQMGQEVILRCVPISNHLYFYWYRQILGQKVEFLVSFYNNEISEKSEIFDDQFSVERPDGSNFTLKIRSTKLEDSAMYFCASSAELSGANVLTFGAGSRLTVL.

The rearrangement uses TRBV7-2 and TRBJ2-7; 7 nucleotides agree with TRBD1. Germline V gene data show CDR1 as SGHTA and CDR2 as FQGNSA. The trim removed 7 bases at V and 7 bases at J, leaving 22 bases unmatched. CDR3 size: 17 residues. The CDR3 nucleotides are TGTGCCAGCAACAACGAACTGGACAGGCTAAAGGGTAGGGAGCAGTACTTC. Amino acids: CASNNELDRLKGREQYF.

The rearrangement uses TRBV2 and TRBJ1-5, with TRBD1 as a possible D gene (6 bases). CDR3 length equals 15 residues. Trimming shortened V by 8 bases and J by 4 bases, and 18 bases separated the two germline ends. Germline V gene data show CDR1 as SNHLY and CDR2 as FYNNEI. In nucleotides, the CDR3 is TGTGCCAGCCGCCAGGAGCAGGGGAAGAATCAGCCCCAGCATTTT. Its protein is CASRQEQGKNQPQHF.

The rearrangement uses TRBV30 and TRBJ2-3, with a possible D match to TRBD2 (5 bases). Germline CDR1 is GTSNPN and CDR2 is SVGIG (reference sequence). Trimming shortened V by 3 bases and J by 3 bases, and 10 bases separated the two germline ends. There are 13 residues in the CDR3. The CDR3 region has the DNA TGTGCCTGGAGCGGGGTAGGTACAGATACGCAGTATTTT. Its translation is CAWSGVGTDTQYF.